This T cell receptor (beta chain) was sequenced for a study of T cell responses to AZD1222 COVID-19 vaccine. The study's findings and limits: The study found vaccine-associated CD4 TCRs spanning spike, dominant at 160-218 and 743-854. Clonal diversity was possibly underestimated, and white British individuals and females predominated among donors.

Method: immunoSEQ multiplex PCR; TCRdb's copy keeps in-frame clones and lacks some. This table has about 120,000 clones, more than 85% appearing once. As for this clone: Its antigen is not known.

The sample was peripheral blood, taken 28 days after the second AZD1222 dose. The clonotype originates from an adult who received the AZD1222 COVID-19 vaccine.

The CDR3 is CASSYRGRPTGELFF. CDR3 bases: TGTGCCAGCAGTTATCGGGGGCGTCCCACCGGGGAGCTGTTTTTT. The chain recombines TRBV6-2 or TRBV6-3 with TRBJ2-2; D possibly matches TRBD1 or TRBD2 (6 bases each). The germline V gene encodes CDR1 MNHEY and CDR2 SVGEGT. The CDR3 runs 15 residues. The V gene lost 3 bases and the J gene lost 4 bases, with 12 bases spanning the gap.